Presented here are 8 T cell receptor beta chains from one specimen sequenced in a study of T-cell memory formation after mild COVID-19. TCRdb analysed the 5' RACE reads with MiXCR anew, one entry per CDR3 protein. The sample records 300,000 to 350,000 distinct CDR3 sequences, approximately 19% being singletons. The sequenced material came from PBMCs or a T cell subset sorted from them (not recorded which). These receptor sequences come from a man younger than 30 who had mild COVID-19 (a few samples of this study predate the infection). Cell type and time point are not known.

This clonotype was observed a few times. J is TRBJ2-2 and V is TRBV4-1; D is unresolved. The length of the CDR3 is 14 residues. From germline, CDR1 is MGHRA and CDR2 YSYEKL. Trimming shortened V by 0 bases and J by 5 bases, and 7 bases separated the two germline ends. The CDR3 region is CASSQDLRTGELFF. The CDR3 nucleotides are TGCGCCAGCAGCCAAGATTTACGTACCGGGGAGCTGTTTTTT.

This clonotype was found a few times. CDR3 nucleotides: TGTGCCACCAGCCGCAGCCTGAACACTGAAGCTTTCTTT. Encoded protein: CATSRSLNTEAFF. The V call is TRBV15, the J call TRBJ1-1, with D uncertain. CDR1 and CDR2 from the germline V gene are LNHNV and YYDKDF (reference sequence). Deletions cut 5 bases from V and 0 bases from J, with 7 bases between. The CDR3 is 13 amino acids. Full variable domain (missing parts from reference TRBV15 and TRBJ1-1): DAMVIQNPRYQVTQFGKPVTLSCSQTLNHNVMYWYQQKSSQAPKLLFHYYDKDFNNEADTPDNFQSRRPNTSFCFLDIRSPGLGDTAMYLCATSRSLNTEAFFGQGTRLTVV.

There are a few counts of this clonotype. The V call is TRBV18, the J call TRBJ2-1; D is unresolved. Germline V gene sequence: CDR1 KGHSH, CDR2 LQKENI. With 1 base removed from V and 1 base from J, the gap between germline ends came to 2 bases. The CDR3 loop spans 13 amino acids. CDR3 nucleotide sequence: TGTGCCAGCTCACCACTTTCCTACAATGAGCAGTTCTTC. Its translation: CASSPLSYNEQFF. The full variable domain, completed using reference TRBV18 and TRBJ2-1, is NAGVMQNPRHLVRRRGQEARLRCSPMKGHSHVYWYRQLPEEGLKFMVYLQKENIIDESGMPKERFSAEFPKEGPSILRIQQVVRGDSAAYFCASSPLSYNEQFFGPGTRLTVL.

The chain carries TRBV18 and TRBJ2-7; D unclear. V lost 4 bases and J lost 3, with 10 bases in between. The CDR3 is 13 amino acids. From germline, CDR1 is KGHSH and CDR2 LQKENI. The DNA of the CDR3 is TGTGCCAGCTCACTAAGCCAGGTCTACGAGCAGTACGTC. Translation gives CASSLSQVYEQYV.

This clonotype was counted only a few times. CDR3 residues: CAISEAGWSYNEQFF. For the CDR3, the DNA is TGTGCCATCAGTGAGGCGGGGTGGTCCTACAATGAGCAGTTCTTC. The gene calls are TRBV10-3 and TRBJ2-1; D may be TRBD2 (6 bases). This CDR3 region has 15 residues. Per germline, CDR1 ENHRY and CDR2 SYGVKD. The V and J ends lost 2 bases and 1 base respectively, with 9 bases between them.

This clonotype has more than one count but fewer than ten. The rearrangement joins TRBV6-5 to TRBJ2-5, with 8 bases matching TRBD1. The ends lost 5 bases at V and 0 bases at J; junction bases unmatched: 2. Germline V gene sequence: CDR1 MNHEY, CDR2 SVGAGI. The CDR3 covers 14 residues. The CDR3 DNA follows: TGTGCCAGCAGTAGACAGGGGTACCAAGAGACCCAGTACTTC. Encoded protein: CASSRQGYQETQYF.

This clonotype was recorded a few times. The chain is built from TRBV6-2 or TRBV6-3 and TRBJ1-3; D is ambiguous. The V gene's germline CDR1 is MNHEY and CDR2 SVGEGT. The V end lost 2 bases, the J end lost 0 bases, and 5 bases lay between the germline ends. The CDR3 extends over 14 amino acids. In DNA, the CDR3 is TGTGCCAGCAGTTACGGGGACTCTGGAAACACCATATATTTT. Translating gives CASSYGDSGNTIYF.

The gene calls are TRBV6-2 or TRBV6-3 and TRBJ2-7; TRBD1 matches at 10 bases. CDR3 size: 15 residues. The germline V gene has CDR1 MNHEY and CDR2 SVGEGT. V was pared by 2 bases and J by 2 bases, with 3 bases of the junction left unmatched. The CDR3 sequence is CASSYRGTGAYEQYF. The CDR3 DNA reads as TGTGCCAGCAGTTACCGTGGGACAGGGGCCTACGAGCAGTACTTC.